Sequencing of this T cell receptor beta chain was carried out in a study of breast tumors, draining lymph nodes, adjacent tissues. General observations from the study: Tumor repertoires ranked between lymph nodes and nontumor tissue in diversity, with V and J gene preferences.

Points on this clonotype: The antigen remains unidentified. A much larger clone lies one base from this, so it may be a read error.

The V gene's germline CDR1 is WNHNN and CDR2 SYGVQD (reference sequence). The CDR3 covers 14 residues. Axillary draining lymph nodes of breast cancer patients supplied the node samples. TCRdb re-called the multiplex PCR reads with MiXCR, one entry per CDR3 protein. Among about 130,000 distinct CDR3 sequences listed, over 20% were seen once. Sequencing was done on a sample of axillary lymph node tissue. The genes are TRBV10-1 and TRBJ2-1, with D perhaps matching TRBD1 or TRBD2 (5 bases each). The clonotype comes from a female donor with breast cancer. Some clones in this sample may be carry-over from other donors' samples. CDR3 loop: CASSESGTYSEQFF. Written as DNA, the CDR3 is TGCGCCAGCAGTGAGTCAGGGACCTACAGTGAGCAGTTCTTC.